The sample holds many counts of the clone carrying this TCR beta chain. There are 13 residues in the CDR3. V was trimmed by 3 bases and J by 8 bases, leaving 11 bases between them. Germline V lookup: CDR1 MNHEY, CDR2 SMNVEV (reference sequence). The sample comes from a study of CD8 T cells in ankylosing spondylitis. Via MiXCR, TCRdb re-called the 5' RACE reads, giving one row per CDR3 protein. The table includes 100,000 to 150,000 distinct CDR3 sequences, approximately 9.7% detected once. The chain recombines TRBV27 with TRBJ2-4, with D hard to call. The sequenced sample was blood, either unsorted or a sorted T cell fraction (not recorded which). This clonotype was sampled from a male donor with ankylosing spondylitis or in good health (not recorded which). The CDR3 loop is CASSFQGRDIQYF. The CDR3 DNA reads TGTGCCAGCAGTTTCCAAGGAAGGGACATTCAGTACTTC.